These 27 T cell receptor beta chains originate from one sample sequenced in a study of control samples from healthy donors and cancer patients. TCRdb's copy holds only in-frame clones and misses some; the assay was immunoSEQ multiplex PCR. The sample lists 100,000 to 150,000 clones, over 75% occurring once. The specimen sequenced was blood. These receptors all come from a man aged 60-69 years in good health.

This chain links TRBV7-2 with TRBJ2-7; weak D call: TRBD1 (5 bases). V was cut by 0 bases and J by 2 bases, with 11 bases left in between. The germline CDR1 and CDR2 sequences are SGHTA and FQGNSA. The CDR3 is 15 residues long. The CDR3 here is CASSLAGALAYEQYF. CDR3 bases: TGTGCCAGCAGCTTAGCTGGGGCGCTGGCCTACGAGCAGTACTTC.

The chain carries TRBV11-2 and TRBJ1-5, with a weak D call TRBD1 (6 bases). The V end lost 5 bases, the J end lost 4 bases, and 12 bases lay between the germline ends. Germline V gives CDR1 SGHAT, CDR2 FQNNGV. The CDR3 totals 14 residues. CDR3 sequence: CASSIGGRNQPQHF. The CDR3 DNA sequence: TGTGCCAGCAGCATTGGGGGCCGTAATCAGCCCCAGCATTTT.

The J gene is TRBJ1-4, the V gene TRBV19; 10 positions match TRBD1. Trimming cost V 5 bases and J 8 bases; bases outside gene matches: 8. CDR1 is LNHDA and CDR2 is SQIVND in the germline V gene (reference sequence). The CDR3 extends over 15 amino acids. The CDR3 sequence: CASSDAGTGVEKLFF. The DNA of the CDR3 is TGTGCCAGTAGTGACGCCGGGACAGGGGTCGAAAAACTGTTTTTT.

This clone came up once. The CDR3 region is CASSRDRSSNEKLFF. The CDR3 DNA follows: TGTGCCAGCAGCCGGGACAGGTCGTCTAATGAAAAACTGTTTTTT. V gene TRBV6-5 combines with J gene TRBJ1-4, with 8 bases lining up with TRBD1. The V gene end was trimmed by 6 bases and the J gene end by 3 bases; junction bases not matched to a gene: 6. Germline assignment: CDR1 MNHEY and CDR2 SVGAGI. The CDR3 is made up of 15 amino acids.

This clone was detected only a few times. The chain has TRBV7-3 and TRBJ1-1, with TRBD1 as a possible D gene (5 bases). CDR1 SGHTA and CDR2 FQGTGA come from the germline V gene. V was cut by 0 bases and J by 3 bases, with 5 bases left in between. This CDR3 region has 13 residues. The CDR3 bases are TGTGCCAGCAGCTTAACACAGGACACTGAAGCTTTCTTT. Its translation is CASSLTQDTEAFF.

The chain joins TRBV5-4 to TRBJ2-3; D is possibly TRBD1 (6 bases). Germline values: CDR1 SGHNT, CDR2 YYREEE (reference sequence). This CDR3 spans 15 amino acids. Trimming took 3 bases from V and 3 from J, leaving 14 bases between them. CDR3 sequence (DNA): TGTGCCAGCAGCTGGGACAAAAGTCCGACAGATACGCAGTATTTT. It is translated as CASSWDKSPTDTQYF. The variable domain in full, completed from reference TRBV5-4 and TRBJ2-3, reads ETGVTQSPTHLIKTRGQQVTLRCSSQSGHNTVSWYQQALGQGPQFIFQYYREEENGRGNFPPRFSGLQFPNYSSELNVNALELDDSALYLCASSWDKSPTDTQYFGPGTRLTVL.

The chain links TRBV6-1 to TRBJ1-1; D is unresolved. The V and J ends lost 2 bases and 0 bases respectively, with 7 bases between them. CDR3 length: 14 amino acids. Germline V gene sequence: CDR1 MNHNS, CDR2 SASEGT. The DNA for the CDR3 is TGTGCCAGCAGTGAATCAGGCATGAACACTGAAGCTTTCTTT. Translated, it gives CASSESGMNTEAFF.

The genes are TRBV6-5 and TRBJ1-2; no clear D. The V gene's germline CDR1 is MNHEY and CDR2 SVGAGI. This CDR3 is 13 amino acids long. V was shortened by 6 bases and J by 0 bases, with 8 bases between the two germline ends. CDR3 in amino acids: CASSTVANYGYTF. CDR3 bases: TGTGCCAGCAGCACAGTGGCTAACTATGGCTACACCTTC.

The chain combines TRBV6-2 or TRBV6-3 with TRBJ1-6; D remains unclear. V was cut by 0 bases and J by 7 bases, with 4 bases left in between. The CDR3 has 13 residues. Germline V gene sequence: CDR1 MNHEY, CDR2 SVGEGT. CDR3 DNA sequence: TGTGCCAGCAGTTACTCATGGAATTCACCCCTCCACTTT. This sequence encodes CASSYSWNSPLHF.

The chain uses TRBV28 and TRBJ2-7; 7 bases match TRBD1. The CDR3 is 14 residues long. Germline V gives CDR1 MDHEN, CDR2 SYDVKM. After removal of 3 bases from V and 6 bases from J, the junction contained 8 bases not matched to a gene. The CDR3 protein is CASSLGQRNSEQYF. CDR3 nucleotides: TGTGCCAGCAGTTTGGGACAGCGAAATAGCGAGCAGTACTTC.

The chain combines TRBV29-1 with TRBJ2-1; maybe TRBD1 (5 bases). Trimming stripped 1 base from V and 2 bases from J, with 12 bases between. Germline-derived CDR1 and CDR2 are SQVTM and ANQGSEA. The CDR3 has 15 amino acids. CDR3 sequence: CSVEGTPRAYNEQFF. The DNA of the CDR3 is TGCAGCGTTGAAGGGACCCCCAGGGCCTACAATGAGCAGTTCTTC.

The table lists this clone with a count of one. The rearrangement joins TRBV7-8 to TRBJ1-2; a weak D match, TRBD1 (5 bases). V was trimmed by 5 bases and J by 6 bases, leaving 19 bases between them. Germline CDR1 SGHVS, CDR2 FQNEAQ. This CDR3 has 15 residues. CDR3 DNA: TGTGCCAGCAGCACTCGGGACGGGACCAGGGATGGCTACACCTTC. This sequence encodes CASSTRDGTRDGYTF.

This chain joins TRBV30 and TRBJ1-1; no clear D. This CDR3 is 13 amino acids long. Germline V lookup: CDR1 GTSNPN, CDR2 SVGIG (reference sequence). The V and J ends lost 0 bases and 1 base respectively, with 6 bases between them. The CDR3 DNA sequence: TGTGCCTGGAGTGTAAACACGAACACTGAAGCTTTCTTT. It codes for CAWSVNTNTEAFF.

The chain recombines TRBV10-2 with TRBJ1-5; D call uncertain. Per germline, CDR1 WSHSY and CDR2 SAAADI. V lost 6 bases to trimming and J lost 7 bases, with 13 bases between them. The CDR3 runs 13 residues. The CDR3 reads CASSAQVPQPQHF. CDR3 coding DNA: TGCGCCAGCAGCGCCCAGGTGCCCCAGCCCCAGCATTTT.

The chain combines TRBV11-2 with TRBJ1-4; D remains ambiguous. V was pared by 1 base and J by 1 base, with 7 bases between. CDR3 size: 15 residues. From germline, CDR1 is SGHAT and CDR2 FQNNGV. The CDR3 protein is CASSLATRTNEKLFF. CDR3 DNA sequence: TGTGCCAGCAGCTTAGCCACCAGAACTAATGAAAAACTGTTTTTT.

The DNA of the CDR3 is TGTGCCAGCAGTTTAGGATTCGGGGGGCAGTACTTC. Protein sequence: CASSLGFGGQYF. The chain is built from TRBV28 and TRBJ2-7; weak D call: TRBD2 (6 bases). Per the germline V gene, CDR1 is MDHEN and CDR2 is SYDVKM. This CDR3 region has 12 residues. V was trimmed by 2 bases and J by 9 bases, leaving 11 bases between them.

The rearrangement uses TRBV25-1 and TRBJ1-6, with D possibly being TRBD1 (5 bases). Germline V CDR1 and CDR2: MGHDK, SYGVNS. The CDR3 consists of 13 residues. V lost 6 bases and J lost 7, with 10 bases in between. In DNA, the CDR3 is TGTGCCAGCAGCGGGGGGGGAAATTCACCCCTCCACTTT. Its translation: CASSGGGNSPLHF. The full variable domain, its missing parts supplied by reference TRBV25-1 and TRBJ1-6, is EADIYQTPRYLVIGTGKKITLECSQTMGHDKMYWYQQDPGMELHLIHYSYGVNSTEKGDLSSESTVSRIRTEHFPLTLESARPSHTSQYLCASSGGGNSPLHFGNGTRLTVT.

The CDR3 spells CASSFTENTEAFF. CDR3 in DNA: TGTGCCAGCAGCTTTACAGAGAACACTGAAGCTTTCTTT. This sequence joins TRBV9 and TRBJ1-1; D gene uncertain. From germline, CDR1 is SGDLS and CDR2 YYNGEE. The CDR3 covers 13 residues. V lost 4 bases, J lost 1 base, and 8 bases lay in between.

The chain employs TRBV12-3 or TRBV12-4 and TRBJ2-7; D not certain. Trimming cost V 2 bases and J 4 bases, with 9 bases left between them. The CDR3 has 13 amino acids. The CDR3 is CASSLFSSYEQYF. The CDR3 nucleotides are TGTGCCAGCAGTTTATTCTCTTCTTACGAGCAGTACTTC.

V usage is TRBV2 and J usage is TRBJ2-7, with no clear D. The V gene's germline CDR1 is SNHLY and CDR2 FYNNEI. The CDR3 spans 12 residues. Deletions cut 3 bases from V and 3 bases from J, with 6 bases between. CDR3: CASSEGDYEQYF. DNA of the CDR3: TGTGCCAGCAGTGAGGGTGACTACGAGCAGTACTTC.

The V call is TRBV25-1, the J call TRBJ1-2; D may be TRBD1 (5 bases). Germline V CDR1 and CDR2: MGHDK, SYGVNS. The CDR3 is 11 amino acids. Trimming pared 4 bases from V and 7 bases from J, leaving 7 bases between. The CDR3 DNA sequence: TGTGCCAGCAGTGTGGGGCTTGGCTACACCTTC. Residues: CASSVGLGYTF.

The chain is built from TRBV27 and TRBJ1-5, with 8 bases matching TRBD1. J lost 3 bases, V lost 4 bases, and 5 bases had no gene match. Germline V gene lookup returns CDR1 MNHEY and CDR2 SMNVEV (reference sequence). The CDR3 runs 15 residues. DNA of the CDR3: TGTGCCAGCAGTTCAGGGACAGGTTACAATCAGCCCCAGCATTTT. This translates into CASSSGTGYNQPQHF.

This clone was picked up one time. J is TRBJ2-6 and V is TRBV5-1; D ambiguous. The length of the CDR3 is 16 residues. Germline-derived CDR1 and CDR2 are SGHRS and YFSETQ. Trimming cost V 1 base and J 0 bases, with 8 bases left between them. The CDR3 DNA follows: TGCGCCAGCAGCTTGTACCCCAGCTCTGGGGCCAACGTCCTGACTTTC. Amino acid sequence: CASSLYPSSGANVLTF.

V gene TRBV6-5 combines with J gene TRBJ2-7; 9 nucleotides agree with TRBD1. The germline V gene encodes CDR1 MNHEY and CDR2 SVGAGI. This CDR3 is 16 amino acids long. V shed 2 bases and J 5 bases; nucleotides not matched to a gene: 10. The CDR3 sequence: CASSYAGTGKFHEQYF. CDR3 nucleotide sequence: TGTGCCAGCAGTTACGCCGGGACAGGGAAATTCCACGAGCAGTACTTC.

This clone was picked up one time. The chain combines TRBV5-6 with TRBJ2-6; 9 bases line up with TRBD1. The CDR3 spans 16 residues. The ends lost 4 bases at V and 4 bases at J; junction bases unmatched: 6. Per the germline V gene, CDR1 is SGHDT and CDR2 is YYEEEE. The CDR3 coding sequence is TGTGCCAGCAGCCCGGGGACAGGGCTCGGGGCCAACGTCCTGACTTTC. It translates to CASSPGTGLGANVLTF. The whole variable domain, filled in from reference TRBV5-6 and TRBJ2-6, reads DAGVTQSPTHLIKTRGQQVTLRCSPKSGHDTVSWYQQALGQGPQFIFQYYEEEERQRGNFPDRFSGHQFPNYSSELNVNALLLGDSALYLCASSPGTGLGANVLTFGAGSRLTVL.

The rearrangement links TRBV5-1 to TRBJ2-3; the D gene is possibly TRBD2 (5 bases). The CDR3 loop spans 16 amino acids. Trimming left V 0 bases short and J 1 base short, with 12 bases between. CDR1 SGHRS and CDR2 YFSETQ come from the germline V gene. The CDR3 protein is CASSLGASLGTDTQYF. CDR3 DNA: TGCGCCAGCAGCTTGGGGGCTAGCCTTGGCACAGATACGCAGTATTTT.

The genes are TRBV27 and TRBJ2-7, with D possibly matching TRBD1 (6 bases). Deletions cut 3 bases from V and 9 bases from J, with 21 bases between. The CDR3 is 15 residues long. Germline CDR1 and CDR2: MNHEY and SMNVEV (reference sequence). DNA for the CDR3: TGTGCCAGCAGTTTGGGTGGGGACAATCCGGGGCGGCAGTACTTC. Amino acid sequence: CASSLGGDNPGRQYF.